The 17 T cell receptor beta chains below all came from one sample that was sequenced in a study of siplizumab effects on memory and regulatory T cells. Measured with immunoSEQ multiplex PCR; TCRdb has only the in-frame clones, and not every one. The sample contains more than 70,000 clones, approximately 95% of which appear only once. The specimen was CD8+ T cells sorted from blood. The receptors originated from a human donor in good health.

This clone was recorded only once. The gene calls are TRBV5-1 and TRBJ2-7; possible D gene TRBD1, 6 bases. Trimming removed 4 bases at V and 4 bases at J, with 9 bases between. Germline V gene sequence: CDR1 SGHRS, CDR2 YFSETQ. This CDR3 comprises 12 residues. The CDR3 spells CASSGGQYEQYF. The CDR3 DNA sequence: TGCGCCAGCAGCGGGGGACAATACGAGCAGTACTTC.

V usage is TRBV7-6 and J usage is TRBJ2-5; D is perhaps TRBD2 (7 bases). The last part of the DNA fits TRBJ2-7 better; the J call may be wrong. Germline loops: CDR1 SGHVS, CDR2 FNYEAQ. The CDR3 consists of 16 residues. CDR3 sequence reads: CASSPLLGGRGYEQYF. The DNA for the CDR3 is TGTGCCAGCAGCCCCCTGTTAGGGGGGAGGGGGTACGAGCAGTACTTC.

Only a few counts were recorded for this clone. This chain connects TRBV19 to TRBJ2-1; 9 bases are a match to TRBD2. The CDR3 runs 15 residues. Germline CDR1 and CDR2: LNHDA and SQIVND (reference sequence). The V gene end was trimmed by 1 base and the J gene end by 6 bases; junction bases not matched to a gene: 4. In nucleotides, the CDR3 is TGTGCCAGTAGTATAGGAGCGGGAGGACCCAATGAGCAGTTCTTC. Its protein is CASSIGAGGPNEQFF.

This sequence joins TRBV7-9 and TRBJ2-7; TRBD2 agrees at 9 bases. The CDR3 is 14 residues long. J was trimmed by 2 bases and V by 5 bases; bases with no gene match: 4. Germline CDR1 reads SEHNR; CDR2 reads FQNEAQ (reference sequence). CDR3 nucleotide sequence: TGTGCCAGCAGCCCCAGGACTAGCGCCTACGAGCAGTACTTC. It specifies CASSPRTSAYEQYF.

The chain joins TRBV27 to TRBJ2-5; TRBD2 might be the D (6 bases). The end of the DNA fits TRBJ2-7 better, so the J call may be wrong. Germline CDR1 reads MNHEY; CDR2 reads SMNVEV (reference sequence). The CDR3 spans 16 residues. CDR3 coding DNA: TGTGCCAGCAGTTTACTCGGGACGGGGGTCCCCTACGAGCAGTACTTC. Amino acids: CASSLLGTGVPYEQYF.

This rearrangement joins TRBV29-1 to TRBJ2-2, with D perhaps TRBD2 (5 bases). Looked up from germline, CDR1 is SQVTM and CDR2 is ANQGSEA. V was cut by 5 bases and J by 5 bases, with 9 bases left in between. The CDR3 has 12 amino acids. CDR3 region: CSVKTGTGELFF. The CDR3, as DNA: TGCAGCGTTAAGACGGGGACCGGGGAGCTGTTTTTT.

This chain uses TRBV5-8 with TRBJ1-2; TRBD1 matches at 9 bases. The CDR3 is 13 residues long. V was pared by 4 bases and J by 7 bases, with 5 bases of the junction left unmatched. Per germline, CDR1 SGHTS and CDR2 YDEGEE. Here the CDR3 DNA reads TGTGCCAGCAGCCCACAGGGGGCTGTTGGCTACACCTTC. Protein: CASSPQGAVGYTF.

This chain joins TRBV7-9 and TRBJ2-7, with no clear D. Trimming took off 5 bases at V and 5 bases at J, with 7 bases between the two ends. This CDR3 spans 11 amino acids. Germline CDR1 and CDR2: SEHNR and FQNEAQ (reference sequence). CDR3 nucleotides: TGTGCCAGCAGCACTTCGGACGAGCAGTACTTC. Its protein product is CASSTSDEQYF.

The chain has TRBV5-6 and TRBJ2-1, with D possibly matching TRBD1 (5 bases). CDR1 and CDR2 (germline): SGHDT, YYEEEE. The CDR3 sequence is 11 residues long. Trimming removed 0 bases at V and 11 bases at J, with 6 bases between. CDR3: CASSLDRQQFF. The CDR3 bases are TGTGCCAGCAGCTTGGACAGGCAGCAGTTCTTC.

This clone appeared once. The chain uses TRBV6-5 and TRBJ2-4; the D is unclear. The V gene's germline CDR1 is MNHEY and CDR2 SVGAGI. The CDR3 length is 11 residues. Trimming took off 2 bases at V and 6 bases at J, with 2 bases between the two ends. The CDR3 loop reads CASSYRNIQYF. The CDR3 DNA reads TGTGCCAGCAGTTACAGAAACATTCAGTACTTC.

DNA of the CDR3: TGTGCCAGCAGCTTCAAGACTAACTATGGCTACACCTTC. It codes for CASSFKTNYGYTF. The chain combines TRBV11-2 with TRBJ1-2; D uncertain. From germline, CDR1 is SGHAT and CDR2 FQNNGV. The CDR3 is 13 residues long. Trimming stripped 3 bases from V and 0 bases from J, with 5 bases between.

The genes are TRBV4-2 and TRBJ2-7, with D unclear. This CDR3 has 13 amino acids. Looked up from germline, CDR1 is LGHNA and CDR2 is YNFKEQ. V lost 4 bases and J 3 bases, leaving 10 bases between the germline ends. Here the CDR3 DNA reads TGTGCCAGCAGCCCGAACTTGGACTACGAGCAGTACTTC. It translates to CASSPNLDYEQYF.

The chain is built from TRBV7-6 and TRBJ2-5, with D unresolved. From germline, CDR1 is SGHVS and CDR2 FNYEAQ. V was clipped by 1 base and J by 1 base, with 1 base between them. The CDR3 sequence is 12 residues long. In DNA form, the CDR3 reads TGTGCCAGCAGCTTAGGCCAAGAGACCCAGTACTTC. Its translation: CASSLGQETQYF.

This chain's CDR3 is CASRRLLYGDYEQYF. CDR3 DNA: TGCGCCAGCAGACGTCTGCTATACGGGGACTACGAGCAGTACTTC. The rearrangement uses TRBV5-1 and TRBJ2-5; a possible D gene is TRBD2 (5 bases). The DNA end lines up better with TRBJ2-7; the J call may be wrong. The germline gives CDR1 SGHRS, CDR2 YFSETQ. This CDR3 has 15 amino acids.

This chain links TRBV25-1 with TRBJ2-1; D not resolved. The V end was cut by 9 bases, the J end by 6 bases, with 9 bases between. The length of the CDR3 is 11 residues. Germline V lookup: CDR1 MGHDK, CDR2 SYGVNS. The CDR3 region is CASSPGNEQFF. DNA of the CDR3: TGTGCCAGTTCCCCAGGCAATGAGCAGTTCTTC.

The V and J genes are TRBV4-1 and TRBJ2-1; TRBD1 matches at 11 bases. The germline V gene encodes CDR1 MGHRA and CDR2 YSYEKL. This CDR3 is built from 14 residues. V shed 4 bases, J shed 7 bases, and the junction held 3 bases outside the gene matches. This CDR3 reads CASSPGQGGNEQFF. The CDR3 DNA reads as TGCGCCAGCAGCCCGGGACAGGGGGGAAATGAGCAGTTCTTC.

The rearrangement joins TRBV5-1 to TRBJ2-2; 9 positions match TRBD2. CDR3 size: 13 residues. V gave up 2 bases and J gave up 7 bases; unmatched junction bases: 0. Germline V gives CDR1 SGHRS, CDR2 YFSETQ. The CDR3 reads CASSLAGGGELFF. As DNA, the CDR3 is TGCGCCAGCAGCTTAGCGGGAGGCGGGGAGCTGTTTTTT.